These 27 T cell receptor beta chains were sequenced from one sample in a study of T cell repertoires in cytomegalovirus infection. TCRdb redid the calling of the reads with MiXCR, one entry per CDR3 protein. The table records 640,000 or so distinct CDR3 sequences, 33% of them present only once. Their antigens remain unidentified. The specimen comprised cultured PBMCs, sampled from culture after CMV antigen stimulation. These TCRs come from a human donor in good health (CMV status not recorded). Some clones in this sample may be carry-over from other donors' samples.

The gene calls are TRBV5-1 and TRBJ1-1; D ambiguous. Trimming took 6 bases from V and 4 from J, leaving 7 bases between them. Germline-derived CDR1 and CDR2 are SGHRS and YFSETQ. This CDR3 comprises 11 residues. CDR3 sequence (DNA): TGCGCCAGCAAGGGCAGCACTGAAGCTTTCTTT. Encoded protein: CASKGSTEAFF.

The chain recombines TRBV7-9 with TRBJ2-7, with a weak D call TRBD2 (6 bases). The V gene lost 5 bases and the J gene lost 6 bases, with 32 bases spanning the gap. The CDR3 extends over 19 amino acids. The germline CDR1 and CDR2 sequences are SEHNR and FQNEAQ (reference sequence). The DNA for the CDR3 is TGTGCCAGCAGCCCCGCTACACCCAAGGCGGACTATGTACTTGGCGAGCAGTACTTC. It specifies CASSPATPKADYVLGEQYF.

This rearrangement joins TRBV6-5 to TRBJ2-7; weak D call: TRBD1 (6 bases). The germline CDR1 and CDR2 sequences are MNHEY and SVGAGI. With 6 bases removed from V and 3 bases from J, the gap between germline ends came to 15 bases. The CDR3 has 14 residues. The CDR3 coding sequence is TGTGCCAGCAGATCATCGACAGGAAGCTACGAGCAGTACTTC. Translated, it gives CASRSSTGSYEQYF.

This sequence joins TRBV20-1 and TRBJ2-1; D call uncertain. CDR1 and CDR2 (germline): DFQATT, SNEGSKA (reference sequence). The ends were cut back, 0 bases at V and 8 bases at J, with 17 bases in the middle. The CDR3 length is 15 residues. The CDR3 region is CSARDPKRTFHEQFF. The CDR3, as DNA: TGCAGTGCTAGAGATCCGAAGCGCACGTTCCATGAGCAGTTCTTC.

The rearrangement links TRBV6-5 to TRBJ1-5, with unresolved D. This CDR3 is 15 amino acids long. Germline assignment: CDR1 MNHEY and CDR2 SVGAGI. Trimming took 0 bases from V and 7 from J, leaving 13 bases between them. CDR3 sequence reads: CASSYSGSPNQPQHF. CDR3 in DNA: TGTGCCAGCAGTTACTCGGGGTCCCCTAACCAGCCCCAGCATTTT.

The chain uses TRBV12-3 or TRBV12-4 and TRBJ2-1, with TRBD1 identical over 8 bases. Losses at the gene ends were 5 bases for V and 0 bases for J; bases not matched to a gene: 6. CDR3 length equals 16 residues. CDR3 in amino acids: CASSPGGQSSYNEQFF. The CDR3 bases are TGTGCCAGCAGTCCAGGGGGCCAGAGCTCCTACAATGAGCAGTTCTTC.

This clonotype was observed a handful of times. CDR3 DNA sequence: TGTGCCATCAGCCGGGACAGAAACACAGATACGCAGTATTTT. Translated, it gives CAISRDRNTDTQYF. This chain joins TRBV10-3 and TRBJ2-3; 7 bases are a match to TRBD1. V was clipped by 6 bases and J by 2 bases; unmatched bases: 5. Germline assignment: CDR1 ENHRY and CDR2 SYGVKD. CDR3 length: 14 residues.

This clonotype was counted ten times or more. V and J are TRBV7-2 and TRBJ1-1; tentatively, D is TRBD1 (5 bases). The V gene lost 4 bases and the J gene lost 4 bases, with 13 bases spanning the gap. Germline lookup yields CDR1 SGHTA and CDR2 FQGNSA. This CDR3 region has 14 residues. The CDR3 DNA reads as TGTGCCAGCAGCTCGCAGGGTTTCGGCACTGAAGCTTTCTTT. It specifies CASSSQGFGTEAFF.

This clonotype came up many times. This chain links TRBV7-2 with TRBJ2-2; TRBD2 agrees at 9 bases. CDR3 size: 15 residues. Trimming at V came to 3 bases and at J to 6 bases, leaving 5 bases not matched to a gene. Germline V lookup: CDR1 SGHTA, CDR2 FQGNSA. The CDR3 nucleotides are TGTGCCAGCAGCTTTGTAGCGGGAGACGCCGGGGAGCTGTTTTTT. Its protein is CASSFVAGDAGELFF.

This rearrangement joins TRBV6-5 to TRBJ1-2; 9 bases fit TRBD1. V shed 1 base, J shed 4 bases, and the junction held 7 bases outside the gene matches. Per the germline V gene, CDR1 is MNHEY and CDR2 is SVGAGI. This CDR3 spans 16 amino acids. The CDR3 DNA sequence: TGTGCCAGCAGTTACTATCTGGGACAGGGATCCTATGGCTACACCTTC. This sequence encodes CASSYYLGQGSYGYTF.

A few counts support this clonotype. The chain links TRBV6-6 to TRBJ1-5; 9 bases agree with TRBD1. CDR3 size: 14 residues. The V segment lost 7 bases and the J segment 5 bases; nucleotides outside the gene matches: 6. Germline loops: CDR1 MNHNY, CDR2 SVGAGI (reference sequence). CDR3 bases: TGTGCCAGCATTTTGACAGGGGGGGATCAGCCCCAGCATTTT. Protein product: CASILTGGDQPQHF.

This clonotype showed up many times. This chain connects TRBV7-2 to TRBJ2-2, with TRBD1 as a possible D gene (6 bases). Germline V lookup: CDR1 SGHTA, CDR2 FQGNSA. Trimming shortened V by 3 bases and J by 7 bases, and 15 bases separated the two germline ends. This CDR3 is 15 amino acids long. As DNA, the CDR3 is TGTGCCAGCAGCTTGGTTCGTGGGGGACACGGGGAGCTGTTTTTT. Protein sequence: CASSLVRGGHGELFF.

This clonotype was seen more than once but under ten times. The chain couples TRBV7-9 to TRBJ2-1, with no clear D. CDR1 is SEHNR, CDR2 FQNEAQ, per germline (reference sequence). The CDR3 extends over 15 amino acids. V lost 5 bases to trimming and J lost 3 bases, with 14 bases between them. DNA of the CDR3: TGTGCCAGCAGCCCGTTGGGTGGATTCTACAATGAGCAGTTCTTC. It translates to CASSPLGGFYNEQFF.

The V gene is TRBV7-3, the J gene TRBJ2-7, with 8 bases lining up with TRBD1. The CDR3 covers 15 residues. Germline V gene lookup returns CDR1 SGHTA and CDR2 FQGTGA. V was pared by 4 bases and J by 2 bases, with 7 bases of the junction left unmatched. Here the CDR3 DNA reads TGTGCCAGCAGCTCCATGGGACAGGCCCCCTACGAGCAGTACTTC. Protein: CASSSMGQAPYEQYF.

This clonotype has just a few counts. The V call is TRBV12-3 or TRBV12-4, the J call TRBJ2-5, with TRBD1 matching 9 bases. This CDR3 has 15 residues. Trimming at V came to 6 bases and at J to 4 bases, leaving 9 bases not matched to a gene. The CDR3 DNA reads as TGTGCCAGCAGCCGGCCGACACAGGGGGCAGAGACCCAGTACTTC. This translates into CASSRPTQGAETQYF.

The CDR3 region has the DNA TGTGCCAGCAGTTTTGGGGGGGCCGAGCAGTACTTC. It specifies CASSFGGAEQYF. The rearrangement uses TRBV12-3 or TRBV12-4 and TRBJ2-7, with D tentatively TRBD2 (7 bases). V lost 3 bases, J lost 6 bases, and 9 bases lay in between. This CDR3 has 12 amino acids.

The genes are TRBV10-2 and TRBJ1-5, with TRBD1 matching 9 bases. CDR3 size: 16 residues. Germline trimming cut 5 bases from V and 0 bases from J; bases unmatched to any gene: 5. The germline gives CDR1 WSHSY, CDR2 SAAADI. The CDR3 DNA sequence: TGCGCCAGCAGTTCTGGACAGGGGAATAGCAATCAGCCCCAGCATTTT. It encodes CASSSGQGNSNQPQHF.

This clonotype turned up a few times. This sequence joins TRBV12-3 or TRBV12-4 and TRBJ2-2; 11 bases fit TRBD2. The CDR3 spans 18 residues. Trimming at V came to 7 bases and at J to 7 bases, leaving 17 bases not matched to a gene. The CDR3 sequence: CASIRGGTGTSGRGELFF. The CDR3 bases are TGTGCCAGCATTAGGGGGGGGACCGGGACTAGCGGTCGCGGGGAGCTGTTTTTT.

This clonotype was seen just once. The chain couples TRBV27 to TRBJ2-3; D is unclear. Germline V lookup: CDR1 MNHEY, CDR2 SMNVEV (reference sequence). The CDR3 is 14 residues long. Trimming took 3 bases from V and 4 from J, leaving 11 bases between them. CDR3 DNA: TGTGCCAGCAGTTTCCGCCCGGTAGCAGATACGCAGTATTTT. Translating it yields CASSFRPVADTQYF.

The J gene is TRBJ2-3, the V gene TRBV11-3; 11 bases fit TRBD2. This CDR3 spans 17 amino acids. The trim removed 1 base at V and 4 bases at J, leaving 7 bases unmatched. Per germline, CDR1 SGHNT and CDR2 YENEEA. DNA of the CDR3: TGTGCCAGCAGCTTAGGGTTACTAGCGGGAGTCGCAGATACGCAGTATTTT. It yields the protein CASSLGLLAGVADTQYF.

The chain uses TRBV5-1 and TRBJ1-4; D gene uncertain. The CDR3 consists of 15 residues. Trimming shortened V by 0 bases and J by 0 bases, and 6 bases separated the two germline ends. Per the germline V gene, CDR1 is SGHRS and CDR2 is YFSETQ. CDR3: CASSLASPTNEKLFF. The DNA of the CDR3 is TGCGCCAGCAGCTTGGCCTCGCCAACTAATGAAAAACTGTTTTTT.

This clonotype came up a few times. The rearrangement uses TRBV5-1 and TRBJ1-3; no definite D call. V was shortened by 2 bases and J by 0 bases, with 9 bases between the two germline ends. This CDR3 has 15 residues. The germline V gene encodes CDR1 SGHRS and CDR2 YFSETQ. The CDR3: CASSFGPSSGNTIYF. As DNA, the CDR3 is TGCGCCAGCAGCTTCGGACCGAGCTCTGGAAACACCATATATTTT. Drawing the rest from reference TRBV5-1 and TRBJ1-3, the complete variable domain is KAGVTQTPRYLIKTRGQQVTLSCSPISGHRSVSWYQQTPGQGLQFLFEYFSETQRNKGNFPGRFSGRQFSNSRSEMNVSTLELGDSALYLCASSFGPSSGNTIYFGEGSWLTVV.

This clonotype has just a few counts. In DNA, the CDR3 is TGCAGTGCCGGGACTAGCGGGAGGGCCGATGAGCAGTTCTTC. Protein: CSAGTSGRADEQFF. This rearrangement joins TRBV20-1 to TRBJ2-1; 16 positions match TRBD2. Germline V CDR1 and CDR2: DFQATT, SNEGSKA (reference sequence). Trimming took 6 bases from V and 8 from J; bases not matched to a gene: 4. The CDR3 has 14 residues.

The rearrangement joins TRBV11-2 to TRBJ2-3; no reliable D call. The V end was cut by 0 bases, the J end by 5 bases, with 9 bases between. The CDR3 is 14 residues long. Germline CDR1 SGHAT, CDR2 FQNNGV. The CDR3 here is CASSLDLSGDTQYF. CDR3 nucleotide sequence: TGTGCCAGCAGCTTAGATCTATCGGGAGATACGCAGTATTTT.

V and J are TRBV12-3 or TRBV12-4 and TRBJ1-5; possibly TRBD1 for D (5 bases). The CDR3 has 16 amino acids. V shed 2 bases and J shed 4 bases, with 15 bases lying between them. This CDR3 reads CASSLTTGRGNQPQHF. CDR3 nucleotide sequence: TGTGCCAGCAGTTTAACGACTGGGAGGGGTAATCAGCCCCAGCATTTT.

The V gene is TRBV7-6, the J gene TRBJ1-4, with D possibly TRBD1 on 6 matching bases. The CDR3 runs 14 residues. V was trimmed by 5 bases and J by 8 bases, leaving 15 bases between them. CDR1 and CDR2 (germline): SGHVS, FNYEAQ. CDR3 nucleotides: TGTGCCAGCAGCAGGGGGGGCCAGGAGGAAAAACTGTTTTTT. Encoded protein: CASSRGGQEEKLFF.

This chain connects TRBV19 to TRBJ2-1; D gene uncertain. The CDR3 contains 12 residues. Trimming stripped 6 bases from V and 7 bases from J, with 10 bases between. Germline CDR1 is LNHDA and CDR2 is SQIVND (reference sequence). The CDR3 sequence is CASRSLGNEQFF. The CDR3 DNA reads TGTGCCAGTAGATCTCTTGGAAATGAGCAGTTCTTC. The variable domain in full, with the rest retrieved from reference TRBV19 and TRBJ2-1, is DGGITQSPKYLFRKEGQNVTLSCEQNLNHDAMYWYRQDPGQGLRLIYYSQIVNDFQKGDIAEGYSVSREKKESFPLTVTSAQKNPTAFYLCASRSLGNEQFFGPGTRLTVL.